This T cell receptor (beta chain) was retrieved from a study of cytotoxic CD8 clonotypes in ibrutinib-treated CLL (dated by TCRdb to the early 2020s). With regard to the full study: The cohort included around 15 treatment-naive and approximately twelve relapsed/refractory patients; roughly 17 were IGHV unmutated. An average of about 250,000 productive templates and about 100,000 productive rearrangements was obtained per sample. Every remission and progressive disease sample was obtained while ibrutinib was still being received by the patients. Cryopreserved peripheral blood mononuclear cells were obtained before treatment, at response, and at either sustained remission or disease progression. Response samples were obtained after a median of approximately eleven months of treatment, with a range of about 6 to 36 months. Partial responses were observed in about 25 patients and complete responses in 2; after a median follow-up of roughly 72 months, remission was maintained in roughly 14 patients and progression was observed in some twelve. Longitudinal samples were obtainable from about 30% of the roughly 90 participants in the trial.

The time point label corresponds to: approximately 25 months on ibrutinib. For TCR beta library preparation, approximately 2 micrograms of genomic DNA were isolated from cryopreserved PBMCs. High-throughput TCR beta sequencing was performed on longitudinal blood samples from CLL patients receiving ibrutinib monotherapy. Patients were enrolled in a phase 2 open-label single-center ibrutinib monotherapy trial. This clone was counted between two and nine times. The specificity of this receptor is unknown. Nothing much larger sits one base from this clone, and base qualities are not available. Study-wide findings and limitations: Public clonotypes were rare and either shrank or stayed stable during treatment, and the rise in clonality at ibrutinib response reflected expansion of private clonotypes. Sampling times were not matched between sustained-remission and progressing patients, and lymph node repertoires were not studied. Clonality rose at ibrutinib response, remained stable during sustained remission, and dropped back toward baseline at progression. At baseline, clonality was higher than in age-matched healthy donors and showed a strong correlation with circulating CD8+ T-cell counts.

A MiSeq instrument was used for deep resolution sequencing, which targeted depths ranging from 1 in 1 million up to 1 in 200,000 T cells, with coverage averaging 10x for each clonotype. The immunoSEQ hsTCRB Kit was used to generate TCR beta libraries. The original pipeline was this. ImmunoSEQ Data Assistant and ImmunoSEQ Analyzer were used for data analysis, and V, D and J genes were assigned according to IMGT definitions. Clonality, which ranges from 0 to 1, was calculated by subtracting the normalized Shannon entropy of productive rearrangement frequencies from one. Only overrepresented clonotypes making up at least 0.05% of each patient's repertoire were included in the public clonotype analysis. About a dozen repertoires from age-matched healthy donors, obtained from immuneACCESS, served as clonality controls. The table was pulled from immuneACCESS by TCRdb, which kept in-frame rearrangements only. Such tables lose some clones; where checked, under half of the loss comes from unresolved V genes, and the rest has no known cause. V and J calls and clone size are those listed in that table; D and trimming were worked out from the DNA. The sample records around 250,000 clones, less than 75% of which are singletons. Together, the top ten hold 15% of the sample.

The CDR3 has 13 amino acids, counting the end cysteine and phenylalanine. Left in the record is the CDR3 DNA by itself, 39 bases read in frame from the first base. Per the germline V gene (reference sequence), GTSNPN is the CDR1 and SVGIG is the CDR2. V has 5 bases trimmed and J has 8 bases trimmed; junction bases matching no gene number 11. The sequences come from PBMCs, collected after 24 months of ibrutinib treatment. The chain couples TRBV30 to TRBJ1-2; 7 central nucleotides agree with TRBD1. The clonotype comes from a human donor with chronic lymphocytic leukemia. The DNA sequence is TGTGCCTGGCGCAACAGGGGCGTCGAGGGCTACACCTTC. This yields the protein CAWRNRGVEGYTF.